This T cell receptor beta chain derives from a study of control samples from healthy donors and cancer patients. Libraries were prepared by immunoSEQ multiplex PCR; TCRdb keeps only in-frame clonotypes and omits some of them. There are about 130,000 clones in the sample; roughly 91% occur only once, and 1.7% lies in the top ten. Germline V gene data show CDR1 as SGHRS and CDR2 as YFSETQ. CDR3 length equals 15 residues. Trimming at V came to 0 bases and at J to 2 bases, leaving 3 bases not matched to a gene. The receptor's source is a man in his forties or fifties with head and neck cancer. V is TRBV5-1 and J is TRBJ2-7; 9 bases fit TRBD1. Sequencing input: PBMCs. Written as DNA, the CDR3 is TGCGCCAGCAGCTTGGCGACAGGGGGGGCCTACGAGCAGTACTTC. Its protein is CASSLATGGAYEQYF.